This is a list of T cell receptor beta chains from one sample in a study of cytomegalovirus exposure and HLA in healthy donors. Profiling relied on immunoSEQ multiplex PCR, and the TCRdb table lists in-frame clones only, not all of them. The sample includes 60,000 to 95,000 clones, 78% of them seen just once. Sequenced input: PBMCs. These receptors originate from a woman between 35 and 50 years old in good health and CMV-seropositive. CDR3s include the opening cysteine and the closing phenylalanine or tryptophan. The D gene is left open where the match is weak. Only some rows state a clone size, as once, few, many or a class for expanded clones.

D	V	size	J	DNA	CDR3
TRBD1	TRBV14	NA	TRBJ1-6	TGTGCCAGCAGCCAAGTTGGGACAGGGGGATCACCCCTCCACTTT	CASSQVGTGGSPLHF
NA	TRBV28	NA	TRBJ2-2	TGTGCCAGCAGTTTACTAGCAGGGGAATACGGGGAGCTGTTTTTT	CASSLLAGEYGELFF
TRBD1	TRBV5-4	NA	TRBJ1-3	TGTGCCAGCAGCGTCCGGGACAGGGGACCTGGAAACACCATATATTTT	CASSVRDRGPGNTIYF
NA	TRBV7-2	NA	TRBJ2-7	TGTGCCAGCAGCTTGGGACTGGACTGGGAGCAGTACTTC	CASSLGLDWEQYF
TRBD1	TRBV15	NA	TRBJ2-1	TGTGCCACCAGCAGGGAAGACAGGGGAGTTGTGGATGAGCAGTTCTTC	CATSREDRGVVDEQFF
NA	TRBV4-1	once	TRBJ2-1	TGCGCCAGCAGCCCCCCGAGCTCCTACAATGAGCAGTTCTTC	CASSPPSSYNEQFF
NA	TRBV5-4	NA	TRBJ1-6	TGTGCCAGCAGCGCCGGGTCCCCGGGGAATTCACCCCTCCACTTT	CASSAGSPGNSPLHF
NA	TRBV19	NA	TRBJ2-7	TGTGCCAGTAGTACCTACGGGGGATGGGGCGAGCAGTACTTC	CASSTYGGWGEQYF
NA	TRBV19	NA	TRBJ1-5	TGTGCCAGTAGTATTGGGGGGGGGCTAAAGTATCAGCCCCAGCATTTT	CASSIGGGLKYQPQHF
NA	TRBV4-1	NA	TRBJ2-7	TGCGCCAGCAGCCAAGATTCTATTTCCGTGGACACCACCTACGAGCAGTACTTC	CASSQDSISVDTTYEQYF
TRBD2	TRBV6-4	NA	TRBJ2-1	TGTGCCAGCAGTGACGACGGGGGGACGTACAATGAGCAGTTCTTC	CASSDDGGTYNEQFF
TRBD2	TRBV9	once	TRBJ2-2	TGTGCCAGCAGCGTAGTGCCTAGCGGGGCCGGGGAGGAGCTGTTTTTT	CASSVVPSGAGEELFF
NA	TRBV19	NA	TRBJ2-7	TGTGCCAGCGCTGGGGGCGCCCTGGGGACGGGGGGATACGAGCAGTACTTC	CASAGGALGTGGYEQYF
NA	TRBV11-2	NA	TRBJ2-7	TGTGCCAGCAACCCAAAAAAGGTGAGTGCTGGGGCCGAGCAGTACTTC	CASNPKKVSAGAEQYF
TRBD2	TRBV5-4	few	TRBJ2-1	TGTGCCAGCAGCGCCACTAGCGGGGGGGCAAATGAGCAGTTCTTC	CASSATSGGANEQFF
TRBD1	TRBV5-4	NA	TRBJ2-5	TGTGCCAGCAGCTTTCGTGCACAGGGGGAGACCCAGTACTTC	CASSFRAQGETQYF
NA	TRBV6-5	NA	TRBJ1-5	TGTGCCACCCAGAAGACGGGGGGGGGCCTTCAGCCCCAGCATTTT	CATQKTGGGLQPQHF
NA	TRBV11-3	NA	TRBJ2-3	TGTGCCAGCAGCTTAGAGGGGAGGAACTTCGATACGCAGTATTTT	CASSLEGRNFDTQYF
NA	TRBV4-2	NA	TRBJ2-3	TGTGCCAGCAGCCAAGTCGGACACGGAGATACGCAGTATTTT	CASSQVGHGDTQYF
TRBD1	TRBV5-4	NA	TRBJ1-2	TGTGCCAGCAGCGTAACAGGGGATCGGGGCTACACCTTC	CASSVTGDRGYTF
TRBD1	TRBV30	once	TRBJ1-2	TGTGCCTGGAGTAGAGGACAGGTCTATGGCTACACCTTC	CAWSRGQVYGYTF
NA	TRBV6-5	NA	TRBJ1-3	TGTGCCAGCAGTCCGACAAACTCTGGAAACACCATATATTTT	CASSPTNSGNTIYF
NA	TRBV11-2	NA	TRBJ1-1	TGTGCCAGCAGCTTACTTGTCCATTTTGAGTCTGAAGCTTTCTTT	CASSLLVHFESEAFF
NA	TRBV6-4	NA	TRBJ2-2	TGTGCCAGCAGCCACCCGGGGTGGGGTCGCACCGGGGAGCTGTTTTTT	CASSHPGWGRTGELFF
TRBD2	TRBV4-3	NA	TRBJ2-5	TGCGCCAGCAGCCAAACCGGGACTAGCGGGGGAGAGACCCAGTACTTC	CASSQTGTSGGETQYF
NA	TRBV4-1	few	TRBJ1-5	TGCGCCAGCAGCCAAGCGCCGGTCGGGGGTGATCAGCCCCAGCATTTT	CASSQAPVGGDQPQHF
TRBD1	TRBV6-5	NA	TRBJ1-2	TGTGCCAGTAGACAGGGTTCCGGCTACACCTTC	CASRQGSGYTF
TRBD2	TRBV6-1	few	TRBJ2-5	TGTGCCAGCAGTGGGACTAGCGGGGGGGCCGGAGGCGAGACCCAGTACTTC	CASSGTSGGAGGETQYF
NA	TRBV6-5	NA	TRBJ2-1	TGTGCCAGCAGGTCCGCCGGGACTGGCGCTGATGAGCAGTTCTTC	CASRSAGTGADEQFF